A selection of T cell receptor beta chains follows, all from one sample in a study of shared clonotypes between healthy human individuals. Sequencing was performed with immunoSEQ multiplex PCR; in TCRdb, only in-frame clones are kept and a portion is missing. The sample lists more than 850,000 clones, more than 75% occurring once. Sequencing was done on a sample of memory CD4+ T cells from PBMCs. Receptors originate from a man younger than 35 in good health. Some clones in this sample may be carry-over from other donors' samples. CDR3s include the opening cysteine and the closing phenylalanine or tryptophan. The D gene is left open where the match is weak. Size is stated for part of the rows, as once, few or many counts, or as a class when the clone is expanded.

>.|TRBJ1-2|TRBV28|once
CAGGTYYGYTF
TGTGCCGGGGGGACCTACTATGGCTACACCTTC
>TRBD1|TRBJ2-2|TRBV29-1|.
CSVAGQGVGGELFF
TGCAGCGTTGCCGGGCAGGGGGTAGGCGGGGAGCTGTTTTTT
>.|TRBJ1-1|TRBV7-2|.
CASKSGRQAGTEAFF
TGTGCCAGCAAGTCAGGTCGACAGGCGGGGACTGAAGCTTTCTTT
>.|TRBJ2-2|TRBV4-3|.
CASSQQGTTGELFF
TGCGCCAGCAGCCAACAAGGGACTACCGGGGAGCTGTTTTTT
>.|TRBJ2-3|TRBV2|.
CASSAFEVTDTQYF
TGTGCCAGCAGTGCGTTTGAGGTAACAGATACGCAGTATTTT
>.|TRBJ1-3|TRBV2|.
CASRALGTRDTIYF
TGTGCCAGCAGAGCCCTCGGGACTCGAGACACCATATATTTT
>TRBD1|TRBJ1-1|TRBV6-5|.
CASSPRDRGTEAFF
TGTGCCAGCAGTCCCCGGGACAGGGGAACTGAAGCTTTCTTT
>TRBD1|TRBJ2-2|TRBV5-1|.
CASRSGQGSGELFF
TGCGCCAGCAGATCGGGACAGGGTTCCGGGGAGCTGTTTTTT
>.|TRBJ2-3|TRBV18|.
CASSSQTGRGTDTQYF
TGTGCCAGCTCATCACAGACAGGAAGGGGCACAGATACGCAGTATTTT
>.|TRBJ1-2|TRBV25-1|.
CASSEGARGSKGGYTF
TGTGCCAGCAGTGAAGGGGCGAGAGGGTCTAAGGGAGGCTACACCTTC
>.|TRBJ2-2|TRBV5-1|.
CASRDLGTGELFF
TGCGCCAGCCGGGACCTCGGGACCGGGGAGCTGTTTTTT
>TRBD1|TRBJ1-2|TRBV12-5|.
CASGLVLWTGYGYTF
TGTGCTAGTGGTTTGGTATTGTGGACAGGGTATGGCTACACCTTC
>.|TRBJ2-1|TRBV18|many
CASSPPWGGTFGYNEQFF
TGTGCCAGCTCACCACCCTGGGGTGGCACCTTCGGGTACAATGAGCAGTTCTTC
>.|TRBJ2-1|TRBV6-1|.
CASGLSYNEQFF
TGTGCCAGCGGTCTCTCCTACAATGAGCAGTTCTTC
>.|TRBJ1-1|TRBV19|once
CASSIGGKNTEAFF
TGTGCCAGTAGTATTGGGGGAAAGAACACTGAAGCTTTCTTT
>.|TRBJ1-1|TRBV10-3|few
CAITNERGRLNTEAFF
TGTGCCATCACTAACGAAAGGGGACGGCTGAACACTGAAGCTTTCTTT
>.|TRBJ1-5|TRBV25-1|many
CASSGRDNQPQHF
TGTGCCAGCAGTGGGAGGGACAATCAGCCCCAGCATTTT
>TRBD2|TRBJ2-7|TRBV7-9|few
CASSPHPTSDDYSYEQYF
TGTGCCAGCAGCCCACATCCAACTAGCGACGATTACTCCTACGAGCAGTACTTC
>TRBD1|TRBJ2-1|TRBV14|.
CASTKLQGALKNEQFF
TGTGCCAGCACCAAATTACAGGGGGCGCTAAAGAATGAGCAGTTCTTC
>.|TRBJ2-2|TRBV6-5|.
CASRTSLRDTGELFF
TGTGCCAGCAGGACATCTCTTCGGGACACCGGGGAGCTGTTTTTT
>TRBD1|TRBJ1-1|TRBV5-1|.
CASSPFRTGGPTTEAFF
TGCGCCAGCAGCCCCTTTCGGACAGGGGGCCCTACCACTGAAGCTTTCTTT
>.|TRBJ2-3|TRBV6-5|.
CASSYGFGTDTQYF
TGTGCCAGCAGTTACGGGTTCGGCACAGATACGCAGTATTTT
>.|TRBJ1-5|TRBV30|.
CAWSYGPNSNQPQHF
TGTGCCTGGAGCTACGGGCCTAATAGCAATCAGCCCCAGCATTTT
>.|TRBJ2-2|TRBV12-5|.
CASGTGLPPGELFF
TGTGCTAGTGGTACCGGACTGCCCCCCGGGGAGCTGTTTTTT
>TRBD1|TRBJ1-1|TRBV11-2|.
CASSPGQGEVNTEAFF
TGTGCCAGCAGCCCAGGACAGGGGGAGGTGAACACTGAAGCTTTCTTT
>.|TRBJ1-1|TRBV25-1|.
CASSEWTGGTPQAFF
TGTGCCAGCAGTGAATGGACCGGGGGGACCCCACAAGCTTTCTTT
>.|TRBJ2-5|TRBV28|.
CASSLSGDGTQYF
TGTGCCAGCAGTTTGTCCGGGGACGGGACCCAGTACTTC
>TRBD1|TRBJ1-5|TRBV6-5|few
CASSPGTGMIQPQHF
TGTGCCAGCAGTCCCGGGACAGGGATGATTCAGCCCCAGCATTTT
>.|TRBJ2-5|TRBV18|.
CASSPPGRVETQYF
TGTGCCAGCTCACCACCCGGCAGGGTAGAGACCCAGTACTTC
>.|TRBJ2-3|TRBV5-1|once
CASSTSSSTDTQYF
TGCGCCAGCAGCACCTCGTCGAGCACAGATACGCAGTATTTT
>TRBD2|TRBJ2-2|TRBV11-2|.
CASSFRIRLAGVNTGELFF
TGTGCCAGCAGCTTCCGTATTCGACTAGCGGGAGTAAACACCGGGGAGCTGTTTTTT
>TRBD1|TRBJ2-7|TRBV6-6|.
CASSRTIGTGGGEQYF
TGTGCCAGCAGCCGAACCATTGGGACAGGGGGTGGCGAGCAGTACTTC
>.|TRBJ2-5|TRBV14|once
CASSYAQAEETQYF
TGTGCCAGCAGCTACGCCCAAGCGGAGGAGACCCAGTACTTC
>.|TRBJ1-1|TRBV7-8|.
CASRWALTNTEAFF
TGTGCCAGCAGGTGGGCCCTTACAAACACTGAAGCTTTCTTT
>TRBD2|TRBJ2-7|TRBV28|.
CATGVGGTYEQYF
TGTGCCACCGGGGTCGGGGGGACCTACGAGCAGTACTTC
>TRBD2|TRBJ2-5|TRBV5-1|.
CASSRAGTSGQETQYF
TGCGCCAGCAGCAGGGCCGGGACTAGCGGCCAAGAGACCCAGTACTTC
>.|TRBJ2-5|TRBV5-1|few
CASSLVQEQETQYF
TGCGCCAGCAGCTTGGTGCAGGAACAAGAGACCCAGTACTTC
>TRBD1|TRBJ1-4|TRBV6-6|.
CASSDRVRRGEKLFF
TGTGCCAGCAGTGACAGGGTTAGGAGGGGTGAAAAACTGTTTTTT
>.|TRBJ1-5|TRBV10-2|few
CASSVSGLGPQHF
TGCGCCAGCAGTGTTTCAGGGCTGGGGCCCCAGCATTTT
>.|TRBJ1-5|TRBV5-8|.
CASTPSRAYQPQHF
TGTGCCAGCACCCCGAGCAGGGCCTATCAGCCCCAGCATTTT
>TRBD1|TRBJ2-1|TRBV5-1|.
CATTGQGAGNEQFF
TGCGCCACCACGGGACAGGGGGCAGGGAATGAGCAGTTCTTC
>.|TRBJ2-1|TRBV29-1|once
CSAFERYNEQFF
TGCAGCGCTTTTGAGCGGTACAATGAGCAGTTCTTC
>TRBD1|TRBJ1-1|TRBV29-1|.
CSVTTGSRPEAFF
TGCAGCGTGACGACAGGGAGTAGGCCTGAAGCTTTCTTT
>.|TRBJ1-2|TRBV4-3|.
CASSRDRTEANYGYTF
TGCGCCAGCAGCCGCGACAGGACGGAAGCTAACTATGGCTACACCTTC
>TRBD1|TRBJ1-3|TRBV5-4|.
CASSLDPGTGSNTIYF
TGTGCCAGCAGCTTGGATCCCGGGACAGGGTCAAACACCATATATTTT
>.|TRBJ2-3|TRBV11-2|.
CASSEPRGLGTQYF
TGTGCCAGCAGCGAACCTAGGGGATTGGGTACGCAGTATTTT
>.|TRBJ2-5|TRBV11-2|.
CASTPWGSQETQYF
TGTGCCAGCACCCCGTGGGGGTCCCAAGAGACCCAGTACTTC
>.|TRBJ1-3|TRBV14|.
CASSQYMSGSGNTIYF
TGTGCCAGCAGCCAGTACATGTCCGGCTCTGGAAACACCATATATTTT
>.|TRBJ1-1|TRBV28|.
CASSAGWGDTEAFF
TGTGCCAGCAGTGCCGGGTGGGGAGACACTGAAGCTTTCTTT
>.|TRBJ2-3|TRBV9|.
CASSVGLADITDTQYF
TGTGCCAGCAGCGTAGGGTTAGCGGACATAACAGATACGCAGTATTTT
>TRBD1|TRBJ2-7|TRBV25-1|.
CASSDPGQLYEQYF
TGTGCCAGCAGTGACCCGGGACAGTTATACGAGCAGTACTTC
>.|TRBJ1-5|TRBV11-2|.
CASSFGGMNQPQHF
TGTGCCAGCAGCTTCGGTGGAATGAATCAGCCCCAGCATTTT
>TRBD1|TRBJ2-2|TRBV5-1|.
CASSLQGDAGELFF
TGCGCCAGCAGCTTACAGGGGGACGCCGGGGAGCTGTTTTTT
>.|TRBJ1-1|TRBV5-1|few
CASSLKGGTEAFF
TGCGCCAGCAGCTTGAAGGGTGGGACTGAAGCTTTCTTT